The clone carrying this TCR beta chain turned up a few times. MiXCR, applied by TCRdb to the 5' RACE reads, yields one record per CDR3 protein. The profile shows 350,000 to 450,000 distinct CDR3 sequences, more than 20% of them singletons. The data were taken from a study of T-cell memory formation after mild COVID-19. This CDR3 region has 18 residues. Looked up from germline, CDR1 is SGHRS and CDR2 is YFSETQ. V lost 4 bases, J lost 2 bases, and 13 bases stayed unmatched. This TCR came from an adult woman who had mild COVID-19 (a few samples of this study predate the infection). Cell type and time point are not known. The genes are TRBV5-1 and TRBJ2-2; the match to TRBD1 covers 8 bases. Material: PBMCs or a T cell subset sorted from them (not recorded which). CDR3 bases: TGCGCCAGCAGCCCTCGCGACAGGGGCGGTATTAACACCGGGGAGCTGTTTTTT. Translating it yields CASSPRDRGGINTGELFF.